The present TCR beta chain was sequenced within a study of HIV-infected patients and healthy controls. TCRdb reanalysed the 5' RACE reads using MiXCR and keeps one entry per CDR3 protein. The table has more than 60,000 distinct CDR3 sequences, approximately 21% seen once. The germline CDR1 and CDR2 sequences are SGHDT and YYEEEE. This CDR3 is built from 13 residues. J gave up 2 bases and V 6 bases, and 4 bases lay outside the gene matches. The V gene is TRBV5-6, the J gene TRBJ2-7; 8 nucleotides line up with TRBD2. The sequenced sample consisted of CD4+ T cells from blood. The TCR was taken from a human donor in good health. CDR3 in DNA: TGTGCCAGCACTTTTAGCGGGACCTACGAGCAGTACTTC. Translating it yields CASTFSGTYEQYF. The whole variable domain, filled in from reference TRBV5-6 and TRBJ2-7, reads DAGVTQSPTHLIKTRGQQVTLRCSPKSGHDTVSWYQQALGQGPQFIFQYYEEEERQRGNFPDRFSGHQFPNYSSELNVNALLLGDSALYLCASTFSGTYEQYFGPGTRLTVT.